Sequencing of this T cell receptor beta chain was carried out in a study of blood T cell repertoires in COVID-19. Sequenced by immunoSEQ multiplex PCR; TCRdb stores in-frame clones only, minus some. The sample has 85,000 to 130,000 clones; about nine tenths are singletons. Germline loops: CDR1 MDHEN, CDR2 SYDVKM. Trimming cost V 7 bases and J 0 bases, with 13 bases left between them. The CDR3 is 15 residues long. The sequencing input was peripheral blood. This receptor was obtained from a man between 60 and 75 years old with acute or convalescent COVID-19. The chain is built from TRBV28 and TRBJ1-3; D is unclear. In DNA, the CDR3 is TGTGCCAGCATTTCCGGGTTGTTCTCTGGAAACACCATATATTTT. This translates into CASISGLFSGNTIYF.